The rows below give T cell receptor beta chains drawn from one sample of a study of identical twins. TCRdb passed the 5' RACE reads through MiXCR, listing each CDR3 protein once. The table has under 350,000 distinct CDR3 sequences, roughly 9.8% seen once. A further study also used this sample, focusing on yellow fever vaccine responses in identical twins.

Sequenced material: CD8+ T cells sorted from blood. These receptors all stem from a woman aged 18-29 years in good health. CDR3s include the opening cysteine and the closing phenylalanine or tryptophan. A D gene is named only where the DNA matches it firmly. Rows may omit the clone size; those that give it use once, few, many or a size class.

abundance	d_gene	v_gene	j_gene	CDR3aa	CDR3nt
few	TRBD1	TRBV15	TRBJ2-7	CATSRDGGWDRTGDGEQYF	TGTGCCACCAGCAGAGATGGGGGCTGGGACAGGACCGGCGATGGCGAGCAGTACTTC
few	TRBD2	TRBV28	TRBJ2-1	CASIRLASGGVNEQFF	TGTGCCAGCATCCGCCTGGCGAGCGGGGGTGTGAATGAGCAGTTCTTC
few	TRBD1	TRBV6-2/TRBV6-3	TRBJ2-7	CASTGQGANEQYF	TGTGCCAGCACGGGACAGGGGGCGAATGAGCAGTACTTC
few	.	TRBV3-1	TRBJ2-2	CAASGSRGGELFF	TGTGCCGCCTCCGGCTCTCGGGGCGGGGAGCTGTTTTTT
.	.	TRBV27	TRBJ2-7	CATMESGSYEQYF	TGTGCCACAATGGAATCAGGATCCTACGAGCAGTACTTC
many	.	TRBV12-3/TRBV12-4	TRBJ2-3	CASGWLTDTQYF	TGTGCCAGTGGCTGGCTCACAGATACGCAGTATTTT
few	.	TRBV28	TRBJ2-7	CASSLGQLMYEQYF	TGTGCCAGCAGTTTAGGCCAGTTGATGTACGAGCAGTACTTC
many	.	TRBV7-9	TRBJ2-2	CASSPPGNGELFF	TGTGCCAGCAGCCCCCCGGGGAACGGGGAGCTGTTTTTT
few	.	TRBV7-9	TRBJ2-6	CASSSELGSGANVLTF	TGTGCCAGCAGCTCAGAGTTAGGCTCTGGGGCCAACGTCCTGACTTTC
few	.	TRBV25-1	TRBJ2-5	CATGGETQYF	TGTGCCACAGGGGGGGAGACCCAGTACTTC